This T cell receptor beta chain emerged from a study of T cell repertoires in cytomegalovirus infection. One entry per CDR3 protein, called by TCRdb with MiXCR from the reads. Here the sample spans roughly 720,000 distinct CDR3 sequences, 35% to 45% being singletons. The J segment lost 0 bases and the V segment lost 2 bases, leaving 6 bases of the junction unmatched. This CDR3 is 17 amino acids long. CDR1 and CDR2 from the germline V gene are KGHDR and SFDVKD. Comments on this clonotype: The target antigen is unknown.

Study-level results: Within the response measured ex vivo, HLA-C-restricted CMV-specific TCR beta clonotypes were dominant.

The sample comprised PBMCs. J is TRBJ2-4 and V is TRBV24-1; TRBD1 aligns across 7 bases. The TCR originated in a human donor in good health (CMV status not recorded). Some clones in this sample may be carry-over from other donors' samples. The CDR3 spells CATSDSGTALAKNIQYF. The CDR3 DNA follows: TGTGCCACCAGTGATTCCGGGACAGCCCTAGCCAAAAACATTCAGTACTTC.